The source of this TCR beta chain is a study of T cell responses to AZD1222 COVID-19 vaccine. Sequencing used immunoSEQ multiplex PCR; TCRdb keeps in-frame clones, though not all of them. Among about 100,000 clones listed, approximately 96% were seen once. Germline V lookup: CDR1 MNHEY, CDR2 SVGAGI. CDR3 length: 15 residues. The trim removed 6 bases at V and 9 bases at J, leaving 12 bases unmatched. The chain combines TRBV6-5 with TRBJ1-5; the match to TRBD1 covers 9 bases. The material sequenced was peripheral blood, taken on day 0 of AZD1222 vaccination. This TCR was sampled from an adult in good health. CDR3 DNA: TGTGCCAGCAGAGCAGACAGGGGGGCAGGTCTGCCCCAGCATTTT. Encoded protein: CASRADRGAGLPQHF.